These 2 T cell receptor beta chains came from one sample sequenced in a study of T cells after yellow fever vaccination. TCRdb independently ran MiXCR on the 5' RACE reads; one entry per CDR3 protein. The repertoire holds fewer than 350,000 distinct CDR3 sequences, with around 3.9% as singletons. The input for sequencing was PBMCs, taken on the day of the yellow fever booster vaccination. Receptors were obtained from a man aged 18 to 30 who received the YFV17D yellow fever vaccine.

This chain joins TRBV6-2 or TRBV6-3 and TRBJ2-7; D is perhaps TRBD2 (6 bases). In germline, CDR1 is MNHEY, CDR2 SVGEGT. This CDR3 spans 11 amino acids. V lost 7 bases and J lost 6, with 10 bases in between. CDR3 amino acids: CASNQGLEQYF. The CDR3 nucleotides are TGTGCCAGCAATCAGGGACTCGAGCAGTACTTC.

This clonotype was recorded a few times. The chain recombines TRBV5-1 with TRBJ2-1; D may be TRBD1 (6 bases). The germline V gene has CDR1 SGHRS and CDR2 YFSETQ. V lost 1 base to trimming and J lost 6 bases, with 23 bases between them. There are 18 residues in the CDR3. The CDR3 bases are TGCGCCAGCAGCTTGCGGCCAGCAGGACAGCCGTTAGTCAATGAGCAGTTCTTC. It is translated as CASSLRPAGQPLVNEQFF.